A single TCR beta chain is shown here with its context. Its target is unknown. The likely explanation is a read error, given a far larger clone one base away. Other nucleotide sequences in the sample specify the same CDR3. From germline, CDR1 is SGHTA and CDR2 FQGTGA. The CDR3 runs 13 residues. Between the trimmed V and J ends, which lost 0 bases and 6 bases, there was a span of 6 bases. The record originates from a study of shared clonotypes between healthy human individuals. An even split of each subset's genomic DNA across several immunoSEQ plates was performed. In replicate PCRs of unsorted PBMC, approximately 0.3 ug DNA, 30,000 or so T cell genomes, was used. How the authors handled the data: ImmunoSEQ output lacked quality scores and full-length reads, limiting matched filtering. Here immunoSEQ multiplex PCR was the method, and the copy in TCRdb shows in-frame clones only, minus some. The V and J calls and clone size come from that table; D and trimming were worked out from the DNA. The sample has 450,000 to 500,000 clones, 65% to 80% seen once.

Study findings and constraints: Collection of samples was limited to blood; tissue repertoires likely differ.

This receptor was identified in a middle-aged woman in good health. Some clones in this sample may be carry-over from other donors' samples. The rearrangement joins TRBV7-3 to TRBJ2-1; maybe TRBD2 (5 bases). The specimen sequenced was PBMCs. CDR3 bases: TGTGCCAGCAGCTTAACTGGGAGCAATGAGCAGTTCTTC. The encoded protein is CASSLTGSNEQFF.